The following is a T cell receptor (beta chain) sequence with its context. Its antigen is not identified. The junction shows a germline mismatch at one end, possibly a read error. Germline V gene data show CDR1 as SEHNR and CDR2 as FQNEAQ (reference sequence). This CDR3 is 14 amino acids long. TCRdb recomputed calls from the 5' RACE reads with MiXCR, one row per CDR3 protein. Of fewer than 200,000 distinct CDR3 sequences listed, around 16% are singletons. This entry is derived from a study of CD8 T cells in ankylosing spondylitis. Study observations and caveats: What appeared characteristic of ankylosing spondylitis blood was a TCR beta motif of fewer than ten highly homologous variants. Disease-linked clones were reportedly significantly enriched in matched ankylosing spondylitis synovial fluid.

Sequencing was carried out using blood, either unsorted or a sorted T cell fraction (not recorded which). The TCR sequence derives from a male donor with ankylosing spondylitis or in good health (not recorded which). V gene TRBV7-9 combines with J gene TRBJ1-1, with D possibly matching TRBD1 (5 bases). The CDR3 bases are TGTGCCGGCAGCTTCCTCGGGGCCGGCACTGAAGCTTTCTTT. Amino acids: CAGSFLGAGTEAFF. Looking up the rest from reference TRBV7-9 and TRBJ1-1 gives the full variable domain: DTGVSQNPRHKITKRGQNVTFRCDPISEHNRLYWYRQTLGQGPEFLTYFQNEAQLEKSRLLSDRFSAERPKGSFSTLEIQRTEQGDSAMYLCAGSFLGAGTEAFFGQGTRLTVV.